This T cell receptor (beta chain) was sequenced in a study of blood T cells in healthy people across ages. A sample-barcoded 5' primer and a J-beta primer mix were used in a second PCR of roughly 7 to 11 cycles. In TCRdb, the 5' RACE reads were re-called with MiXCR into one record per CDR3 protein. This sample has around 1,800,000 distinct CDR3 sequences; about two fifths occur once, and the top ten carry about 21%. There are 15 residues in the CDR3. Germline V gene data show CDR1 as KGHDR and CDR2 as SFDVKD. Material: blood. This TCR was sampled from a human donor in good health. The chain employs TRBV24-1 and TRBJ2-4, with TRBD2 matching 7 bases. The closer fit of TRBJ2-7 to the DNA end suggests the J call may be wrong. CDR3 sequence (DNA): TGTGCCACCAGCGCTGGCGGGGGAGCAAAGGACGAGCAGTACTTC. Protein: CATSAGGGAKDEQYF.